A single sample gave rise to the 28 T cell receptor beta chains below, sequenced in a study of blood T cells in healthy people across ages. For the second PCR, which ran for about 6 to 11 cycles, a sample-barcoded 5' primer and a J-beta primer mix were used. TCRdb processed the 5' RACE reads anew with MiXCR; each CDR3 protein has one entry. The sample carries over 1,300,000 distinct CDR3 sequences, around 59% recorded once. Sequenced material: blood. Every receptor here comes from a man between 18 and 29 years old in good health.

The chain uses TRBV4-1 and TRBJ1-2; TRBD1 matches 8 bases. The CDR3 has 15 residues. Germline V CDR1 and CDR2: MGHRA, YSYEKL. The trim removed 1 base at V and 4 bases at J, leaving 5 bases unmatched. CDR3 sequence: CASSQGPGGFYGYTF. For the CDR3, the DNA is TGCGCCAGCAGCCAAGGGCCAGGGGGCTTCTATGGCTACACCTTC.

V usage is TRBV20-1 and J usage is TRBJ2-3; 7 bases agree with TRBD1. The germline V gene has CDR1 DFQATT and CDR2 SNEGSKA (reference sequence). With 1 base clipped from V and 2 bases from J, the junction kept 6 bases outside the gene matches. The CDR3 contains 15 residues. The CDR3: CSARAPGQNTDTQYF. The DNA for the CDR3 is TGCAGTGCTAGAGCACCGGGACAGAACACAGATACGCAGTATTTT.

The V call is TRBV28, the J call TRBJ2-3; 7 bases are shared with TRBD2. In germline, CDR1 is MDHEN, CDR2 SYDVKM. Trimming cost V 8 bases and J 7 bases; bases outside gene matches: 12. The CDR3 has 14 residues. Here the CDR3 DNA reads TGTGCCAGCCTCAGAAGTAGCGGGCTAAATACGCAGTATTTT. It is translated as CASLRSSGLNTQYF.

The chain employs TRBV3-1 and TRBJ2-3; no clear D. The CDR3 has 13 amino acids. The ends were cut back, 4 bases at V and 3 bases at J, with 8 bases in the middle. In germline, CDR1 is LGHDT, CDR2 YNNKEL (reference sequence). CDR3 bases: TGTGCCAGCAGCCCAACGATGACAGATACGCAGTATTTT. Amino acids: CASSPTMTDTQYF.

This sequence joins TRBV7-6 and TRBJ2-5, with 8 positions matching TRBD2. In germline, CDR1 is SGHVS, CDR2 FNYEAQ. V dropped 3 bases and J dropped 13; count of bases not matched to a gene: 19. The CDR3 has 16 residues. CDR3 in DNA: TGTGCCAGCAGCTTGGGGGGGGGCGTACTAGCGGTGACACCGTACTTC. It is translated as CASSLGGGVLAVTPYF.

The V call is TRBV28, the J call TRBJ2-1, with TRBD2 matching 9 bases. Germline V gene lookup returns CDR1 MDHEN and CDR2 SYDVKM. V lost 6 bases to trimming and J lost 5 bases; unmatched junction nucleotides: 11. This CDR3 is built from 16 residues. Here the CDR3 DNA reads TGTGCCAGCAGCAAGTGGCGGGAGGGCCCGCACAATGAGCAGTTCTTC. Amino acids: CASSKWREGPHNEQFF.

The chain is built from TRBV4-3 and TRBJ1-5, with D perhaps matching TRBD1 (5 bases). This CDR3 has 19 residues. Germline loops: CDR1 LGHNA, CDR2 YSLEER. V was trimmed by 0 bases and J by 3 bases, leaving 21 bases between them. In nucleotides, the CDR3 is TGCGCCAGCAGCCAAGATGGGCCTTCAGGGTCAATTCCCAATCAGCCCCAGCATTTT. Translation gives CASSQDGPSGSIPNQPQHF.

J is TRBJ1-2 and V is TRBV5-5; D perhaps matches TRBD1 (5 bases). The CDR3 spans 15 residues. Germline lookup yields CDR1 SGHKS and CDR2 YYEKEE (reference sequence). V was shortened by 0 bases and J by 4 bases, with 13 bases between the two germline ends. This CDR3 reads CASSLVADKAYGYTF. The CDR3 bases are TGTGCCAGCAGCTTGGTGGCGGACAAGGCCTATGGCTACACCTTC. Using reference TRBV5-5 and TRBJ1-2 for the parts outside the CDR3, the full variable domain is DAGVTQSPTHLIKTRGQQVTLRCSPISGHKSVSWYQQVLGQGPQFIFQYYEKEERGRGNFPDRFSARQFPNYSSELNVNALLLGDSALYLCASSLVADKAYGYTFGSGTRLTVV.

V and J are TRBV7-9 and TRBJ1-2; no reliable D call. Germline values: CDR1 SEHNR, CDR2 FQNEAQ (reference sequence). The length of the CDR3 is 15 residues. V was cut by 1 base and J by 2 bases, with 11 bases left in between. The CDR3 DNA is TGTGCCAGCAGCTTAGGCAATCGAGAGAACTATGGCTACACCTTC. It codes for CASSLGNRENYGYTF.

This clonotype was counted between two and nine times. The chain uses TRBV25-1 and TRBJ1-1; D is undetermined. The CDR3 contains 13 residues. Trimming cost V 0 bases and J 7 bases, with 9 bases left between them. Germline V gives CDR1 MGHDK, CDR2 SYGVNS. The CDR3 is CASSEYRTGEAFF. In DNA, the CDR3 is TGTGCCAGCAGTGAATACCGGACGGGTGAAGCTTTCTTT. Full variable domain (rest looked up from reference TRBV25-1 and TRBJ1-1): EADIYQTPRYLVIGTGKKITLECSQTMGHDKMYWYQQDPGMELHLIHYSYGVNSTEKGDLSSESTVSRIRTEHFPLTLESARPSHTSQYLCASSEYRTGEAFFGQGTRLTVV.

V usage is TRBV7-8 and J usage is TRBJ2-2, with D perhaps matching TRBD1 (6 bases). Trimming removed 11 bases at V and 2 bases at J, with 12 bases between. The germline CDR1 and CDR2 sequences are SGHVS and FQNEAQ. This CDR3 is 13 amino acids long. CDR3 sequence: CALQGGNTGELFF. In nucleotides, the CDR3 is TGTGCCCTGCAAGGGGGAAACACCGGGGAGCTGTTTTTT.

The chain couples TRBV7-2 to TRBJ1-2; weak D call: TRBD1 (6 bases). The CDR3 totals 16 residues. Trimming stripped 4 bases from V and 4 bases from J, with 19 bases between. Germline values: CDR1 SGHTA, CDR2 FQGNSA. CDR3 sequence (DNA): TGTGCCAGCAGCTCCCCCAATCGACAGGCACCCTATGGCTACACCTTC. It yields the protein CASSSPNRQAPYGYTF.

This chain links TRBV5-1 with TRBJ2-4; 14 bases agree with TRBD2. The J call is uncertain, as TRBJ2-7 better fits the DNA end. CDR3 length: 18 residues. Germline V CDR1 and CDR2: SGHRS, YFSETQ. In DNA, the CDR3 is TGCGCCAGCAGCTCCTTGGGACCGGGACTAGCGGGGGCCTACGAGCAGTACTTC. Protein product: CASSSLGPGLAGAYEQYF.

The chain recombines TRBV6-5 with TRBJ2-4; 9 bases line up with TRBD2. The DNA end favors TRBJ2-7, so the J call may be wrong. The CDR3 has 20 amino acids. CDR1 MNHEY and CDR2 SVGAGI come from the germline V gene. Here the CDR3 reads CASSYSPLAAPGLAAYEQYF. Written as DNA, the CDR3 is TGTGCCAGCAGTTACTCACCTCTCGCCGCTCCGGGACTAGCCGCCTACGAGCAGTACTTC.

The chain is built from TRBV27 and TRBJ2-1; TRBD2 agrees at 8 bases. J was trimmed by 5 bases and V by 7 bases; bases with no gene match: 10. The germline CDR1 and CDR2 sequences are MNHEY and SMNVEV (reference sequence). There are 15 residues in the CDR3. In nucleotides, the CDR3 is TGTGCCAGCATCCGGGAGGGGGATTTGGACAATGAGCAGTTCTTC. As protein: CASIREGDLDNEQFF.

The chain employs TRBV4-3 and TRBJ1-2; no reliable D call. This CDR3 comprises 13 residues. V was pared by 1 base and J by 5 bases, with 8 bases between. The V gene's germline CDR1 is LGHNA and CDR2 YSLEER. DNA for the CDR3: TGCGCCAGCAGCCAAGGAATGAATTATGGCTACACCTTC. As protein: CASSQGMNYGYTF.

The V call is TRBV7-2, the J call TRBJ2-7; D might be TRBD2 (6 bases). Trimming took 0 bases from V and 0 from J, leaving 9 bases between them. In germline, CDR1 is SGHTA, CDR2 FQGNSA. This CDR3 region has 15 residues. The DNA for the CDR3 is TGTGCCAGCAGCTTAGCGGAGGGGCACTCCTACGAGCAGTACTTC. Translation gives CASSLAEGHSYEQYF.

Concerning this clonotype itself: At one of its ends the junction is not consistent with the germline gene, which may arise from a read error. The chain couples TRBV4-1 to TRBJ2-1; 11 bases agree with TRBD2. The CDR3 has 15 amino acids. CDR1 MGHRA and CDR2 YSYEKL come from the germline V gene. The DNA for the CDR3 is TGCGTCAGCAGCCAGGAACTAGCGGGGGTCAATGAGCAGTTCTTC. Translation: CVSSQELAGVNEQFF.

This chain connects TRBV10-3 to TRBJ2-5; no clear D. The CDR3 totals 10 residues. CDR1 and CDR2 (germline): ENHRY, SYGVKD. Trimming shortened V by 6 bases and J by 5 bases, and 4 bases separated the two germline ends. CDR3 nucleotide sequence: TGTGCCATCAGCGGGGAGACCCAGTACTTC. Amino acids: CAISGETQYF.

This clonotype occurred a few times. The CDR3 region is CAISDRGLQETQYF. The CDR3 nucleotides are TGTGCCATCAGTGACAGGGGGCTCCAAGAGACCCAGTACTTC. The chain joins TRBV10-3 to TRBJ2-5, with 8 nucleotides matching TRBD1. V shed 3 bases, J shed 1 base, and the junction held 1 base outside the gene matches. From germline, CDR1 is ENHRY and CDR2 SYGVKD. This CDR3 region has 14 residues.

On this clonotype: Sequence at one end of the junction differs from germline and may be a read error. The chain is built from TRBV7-7 and TRBJ1-1; unclear D gene. The V gene's germline CDR1 is SSHAT and CDR2 FNYEAQ (reference sequence). The CDR3 covers 19 residues. The CDR3 spells CASSPPEKNPRVLNTEAFF. In nucleotides, the CDR3 is TGTGCTAGCAGTCCTCCCGAGAAGAACCCGCGGGTACTGAACACTGAAGCTTTCTTT.

The V call is TRBV12-3 or TRBV12-4, the J call TRBJ2-1; D possibly corresponds to TRBD1 (6 bases). Trimming shortened V by 3 bases and J by 7 bases, and 7 bases separated the two germline ends. The CDR3 runs 12 residues. CDR3 sequence reads: CASSFDRNEQFF. For the CDR3, the DNA is TGTGCCAGCAGTTTCGACAGGAATGAGCAGTTCTTC.

CDR3 sequence (DNA): TGTGCCAGCAGTTTTGGGGTGGGTCAAGAGACCCAGTACTTC. Translated: CASSFGVGQETQYF. The gene calls are TRBV28 and TRBJ2-5, with D unclear. CDR1 and CDR2 from the germline V gene are MDHEN and SYDVKM. Trimming left V 3 bases short and J 2 bases short, with 10 bases between. This CDR3 contains 14 residues.

This clonotype was recorded a few times. V and J are TRBV4-1 and TRBJ1-6, with a tentative D call TRBD1 (6 bases). V lost 0 bases to trimming and J lost 0 bases, with 12 bases between them. This CDR3 is 18 amino acids long. Per germline, CDR1 MGHRA and CDR2 YSYEKL. The CDR3 here is CASSQDGRGSSYNSPLHF. The CDR3 region has the DNA TGCGCCAGCAGCCAAGATGGCAGGGGAAGCTCCTATAATTCACCCCTCCACTTT.

The chain carries TRBV7-6 and TRBJ2-3; 7 bases match TRBD1. The V and J ends lost 7 bases and 2 bases, in that order; junction bases with no gene match: 6. Germline CDR1 SGHVS, CDR2 FNYEAQ. This CDR3 is built from 14 residues. CDR3: CASNTGVNTDTQYF. The CDR3 DNA is TGTGCCAGCAACACAGGGGTAAACACAGATACGCAGTATTTT.

Here the CDR3 DNA reads TGTGCCAGCAGTGGGGATCGGTGGGCCAATGAAAAACTGTTTTTT. Encoded protein: CASSGDRWANEKLFF. The genes are TRBV6-1 and TRBJ1-4; unclear D gene. Germline CDR1 is MNHNS and CDR2 is SASEGT. The V and J ends lost 4 bases and 5 bases respectively, with 14 bases between them. CDR3 size: 15 residues.

J is TRBJ2-4 and V is TRBV3-1; D not certain. V lost 1 base and J lost 13, with 11 bases in between. The CDR3 has 12 residues. CDR1 and CDR2 from the germline V gene are LGHDT and YNNKEL (reference sequence). The CDR3 is CASSQVTYGQYF. The CDR3, as DNA: TGTGCCAGCAGCCAAGTAACCTACGGGCAGTACTTC. The complete variable domain, with remaining parts taken from reference TRBV3-1 and TRBJ2-4, reads DTAVSQTPKYLVTQMGNDKSIKCEQNLGHDTMYWYKQDSKKFLKIMFSYNNKELIINETVPNRFSPKSPDKAHLNLHINSLELGDSAVYFCASSQVTYGQYFGAGTRLSVL.

This clonotype has just a few counts. V gene TRBV6-2 or TRBV6-3 combines with J gene TRBJ2-1; TRBD1 aligns across 7 bases. Germline V CDR1 and CDR2: MNHEY, SVGEGT. This CDR3 is 16 amino acids long. V shed 1 base and J 4 bases; nucleotides not matched to a gene: 7. CDR3 coding DNA: TGTGCCAGCAGTTACTTTACCGGGACAGCTTACAATGAGCAGTTCTTC. Its translation is CASSYFTGTAYNEQFF.